This entry lists 19 T cell receptor beta chains sequenced from one sample in a study of a mutant IDH1 vaccine in newly diagnosed glioma. Which antigens these TCRs recognize remains unknown. Produced via immunoSEQ multiplex PCR; TCRdb's table is partial and in-frame only. The profile shows about 32,000 clones, about 78% of them singletons. Documented time point: week 11, during vaccination. Each dose of the vaccine consisted of 300 ug of mutant IDH1 20-mer peptide, with topical imiquimod. The source material was PBMCs, sampled from a glioma patient whose treatment included an IDH1 peptide vaccine. These receptors were obtained from a man aged 25 to 40 with glioma.

The gene calls are TRBV5-4 and TRBJ1-1, with D perhaps matching TRBD1 (6 bases). Germline V gives CDR1 SGHNT, CDR2 YYREEE (reference sequence). There are 15 residues in the CDR3. Trimming took 0 bases from V and 1 from J, leaving 10 bases between them. Written as DNA, the CDR3 is TGTGCCAGCAGCTTGGATTTCAGGGGGAACACTGAAGCTTTCTTT. It is translated as CASSLDFRGNTEAFF.

By sample fraction, this clone is medium-sized. The chain employs TRBV6-5 and TRBJ2-7; D is undetermined. The germline V gene encodes CDR1 MNHEY and CDR2 SVGAGI. This CDR3 comprises 14 residues. V lost 5 bases to trimming and J lost 5 bases, with 16 bases between them. In DNA form, the CDR3 reads TGTGCCAGCAGTGAGGACGGAGACGAGGACGAGCAGTACTTC. Residues: CASSEDGDEDEQYF.

The CDR3 here is CASSENTGELFF. CDR3 DNA: TGTGCCAGCAGCGAAAACACCGGGGAGCTGTTTTTT. The gene calls are TRBV11-3 and TRBJ2-2; D ambiguous. CDR3 size: 12 residues. Trimming shortened V by 5 bases and J by 2 bases, and 3 bases separated the two germline ends. Germline V gives CDR1 SGHNT, CDR2 YENEEA.

V gene TRBV5-1 combines with J gene TRBJ2-7; D is perhaps TRBD1 or TRBD2 (5 bases each). The germline CDR1 and CDR2 sequences are SGHRS and YFSETQ. Trimming removed 1 base at V and 5 bases at J, with 16 bases between. The CDR3 has 15 residues. The CDR3 DNA is TGCGCCAGCAGCTTGTATCGGCTCAGGGACCACGAGCAGTACTTC. Translating it yields CASSLYRLRDHEQYF. Full variable domain (rest looked up from reference TRBV5-1 and TRBJ2-7): KAGVTQTPRYLIKTRGQQVTLSCSPISGHRSVSWYQQTPGQGLQFLFEYFSETQRNKGNFPGRFSGRQFSNSRSEMNVSTLELGDSALYLCASSLYRLRDHEQYFGPGTRLTVT.

The V gene is TRBV6-5, the J gene TRBJ2-1; 7 bases match TRBD2. The CDR3 extends over 14 amino acids. Germline assignment: CDR1 MNHEY and CDR2 SVGAGI. V shed 5 bases, J shed 4 bases, and the junction held 5 bases outside the gene matches. The DNA for the CDR3 is TGTGCCAGCAGTACTAGCGACTCATACAATGAGCAGTTCTTC. Protein: CASSTSDSYNEQFF.

This clone was found a few times. The rearrangement joins TRBV19 to TRBJ2-5, with TRBD1 as a possible D gene (7 bases). CDR1 and CDR2 (germline): LNHDA, SQIVND (reference sequence). The CDR3 is made up of 14 amino acids. The V end was cut by 5 bases, the J end by 3 bases, with 13 bases between. In nucleotides, the CDR3 is TGTGCCAGTAGTTTCGACAGGGAGGAAGAGACCCAGTACTTC. Its translation is CASSFDREEETQYF.

The sample holds one count of this clone. This chain connects TRBV29-1 to TRBJ2-7; D may be TRBD1 (5 bases). CDR3 length: 13 residues. Germline V gives CDR1 SQVTM, CDR2 ANQGSEA. The V and J ends lost 6 bases and 7 bases respectively, with 19 bases between them. CDR3 residues: CSVATGGRQEQYF. CDR3 bases: TGCAGCGTAGCAACAGGTGGCCGCCAAGAGCAGTACTTC.

The genes are TRBV7-2 and TRBJ2-6; D unresolved. Germline V gene sequence: CDR1 SGHTA, CDR2 FQGNSA. This CDR3 comprises 16 residues. Trimming removed 4 bases from V and 0 bases from J, with 10 bases in between. CDR3 sequence: CASSSRRSSGANVLTF. In DNA, the CDR3 is TGTGCCAGCAGCTCCAGACGGAGCTCTGGGGCCAACGTCCTGACTTTC.

The rearrangement joins TRBV18 to TRBJ2-1; D is unclear. The CDR3 runs 12 residues. The ends were cut back, 3 bases at V and 5 bases at J, with 5 bases in the middle. CDR1 KGHSH and CDR2 LQKENI come from the germline V gene. The CDR3 region is CASSPSNNEQFF. As DNA, the CDR3 is TGTGCCAGCTCACCTAGTAACAATGAGCAGTTCTTC.

The gene calls are TRBV2 and TRBJ2-4, with D perhaps TRBD1 or TRBD2 (5 bases each). V shed 1 base and J shed 4 bases, with 5 bases lying between them. This CDR3 has 13 amino acids. Germline values: CDR1 SNHLY, CDR2 FYNNEI. The CDR3 nucleotides are TGTGCCAGCAGTGAAGGGGGGAAAAACATTCAGTACTTC. It codes for CASSEGGKNIQYF.

The rearrangement joins TRBV4-1 to TRBJ1-3, with D unclear. CDR3 length: 15 residues. Germline CDR1 reads MGHRA; CDR2 reads YSYEKL. V lost 0 bases to trimming and J lost 3 bases, with 9 bases between them. CDR3 coding DNA: TGCGCCAGCAGCCAAGATATTGCGCGTGGAAACACCATATATTTT. It is translated as CASSQDIARGNTIYF.

The chain uses TRBV29-1 and TRBJ2-1, with D possibly being TRBD1 (5 bases). Germline lookup yields CDR1 SQVTM and CDR2 ANQGSEA. V lost 5 bases to trimming and J lost 5 bases, with 13 bases between them. This CDR3 is built from 13 residues. The CDR3 nucleotides read TGCAGCGTTAGCAGGACACTGGACAATGAGCAGTTCTTC. It translates to CSVSRTLDNEQFF.

The gene calls are TRBV6-1 and TRBJ1-5, with D unresolved. This CDR3 comprises 14 residues. In germline, CDR1 is MNHNS, CDR2 SASEGT. The V gene lost 7 bases and the J gene lost 5 bases, with 15 bases spanning the gap. CDR3 nucleotides: TGTGCCAGCAAACTGAATCTTAATTATCAGCCCCAGCATTTT. Residues: CASKLNLNYQPQHF.

The chain couples TRBV5-6 to TRBJ1-1; 8 bases agree with TRBD1. V was clipped by 0 bases and J by 7 bases; unmatched bases: 5. The CDR3 extends over 14 amino acids. In germline, CDR1 is SGHDT, CDR2 YYEEEE. The CDR3 spells CASSLGDRRFEAFF. The CDR3 nucleotides are TGTGCCAGCAGCTTGGGGGACAGGAGATTTGAAGCTTTCTTT.

A remark on this clone: Within the sample, other DNA sequences also encode this same CDR3. The genes are TRBV2 and TRBJ2-3, with 12 bases identical to TRBD1. Germline lookup yields CDR1 SNHLY and CDR2 FYNNEI. The CDR3 loop spans 15 amino acids. V shed 6 bases and J 5 bases; nucleotides not matched to a gene: 6. Here the CDR3 DNA reads TGTGCCAGCAGCGAGGGACAGGGGGCGATAGATACGCAGTATTTT. It specifies CASSEGQGAIDTQYF.

This sequence joins TRBV5-1 and TRBJ1-1; D gene unclear. Germline V CDR1 and CDR2: SGHRS, YFSETQ. CDR3 size: 13 residues. Trimming stripped 1 base from V and 6 bases from J, with 10 bases between. For the CDR3, the DNA is TGCGCCAGCAGCTTGTCTCAGATGGCTGAAGCTTTCTTT. This gives the protein CASSLSQMAEAFF.

The chain joins TRBV6-1 to TRBJ2-7; D is possibly TRBD1 (6 bases). The V gene's germline CDR1 is MNHNS and CDR2 SASEGT. This CDR3 is built from 15 residues. V was trimmed by 2 bases and J by 6 bases, leaving 17 bases between them. The DNA for the CDR3 is TGTGCCAGCAGTGAATCCTTCGGGACATCCCCCGAGCAGTACTTC. Residues: CASSESFGTSPEQYF.

This clone was counted only a few times. The chain combines TRBV15 with TRBJ2-7; D might be TRBD1 (6 bases). The CDR3 consists of 13 residues. The germline gives CDR1 LNHNV, CDR2 YYDKDF (reference sequence). The V gene lost 1 base and the J gene lost 4 bases, with 8 bases spanning the gap. Here the CDR3 DNA reads TGTGCCACCAGCAGAGCGAGGGGGTACGAGCAGTACTTC. This codes for CATSRARGYEQYF. The full variable domain, in which reference TRBV15 and TRBJ2-7 provide the parts outside the CDR3, is DAMVIQNPRYQVTQFGKPVTLSCSQTLNHNVMYWYQQKSSQAPKLLFHYYDKDFNNEADTPDNFQSRRPNTSFCFLDIRSPGLGDTAMYLCATSRARGYEQYFGPGTRLTVT.

J is TRBJ1-4 and V is TRBV18; no clear D gene. Trimming cost V 2 bases and J 4 bases, with 11 bases left between them. Germline-derived CDR1 and CDR2 are KGHSH and LQKENI. The CDR3 extends over 15 amino acids. The CDR3 loop reads CASSPITANNEKLFF. The CDR3 bases are TGTGCCAGCTCACCAATCACCGCTAATAATGAAAAACTGTTTTTT.